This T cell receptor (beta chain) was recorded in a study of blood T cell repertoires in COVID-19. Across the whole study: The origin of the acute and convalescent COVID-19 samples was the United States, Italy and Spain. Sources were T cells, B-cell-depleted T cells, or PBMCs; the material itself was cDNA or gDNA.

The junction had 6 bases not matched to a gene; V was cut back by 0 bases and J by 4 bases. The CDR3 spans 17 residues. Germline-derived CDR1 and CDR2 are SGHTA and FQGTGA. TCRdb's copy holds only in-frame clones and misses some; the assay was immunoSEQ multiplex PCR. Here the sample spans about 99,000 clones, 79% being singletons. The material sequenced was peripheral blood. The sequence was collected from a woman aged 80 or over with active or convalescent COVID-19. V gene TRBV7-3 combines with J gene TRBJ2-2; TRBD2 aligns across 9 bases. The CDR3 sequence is CASSLTGAGGPTGELFF. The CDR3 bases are TGTGCCAGCAGCTTAACGGGGGCGGGAGGGCCCACCGGGGAGCTGTTTTTT.